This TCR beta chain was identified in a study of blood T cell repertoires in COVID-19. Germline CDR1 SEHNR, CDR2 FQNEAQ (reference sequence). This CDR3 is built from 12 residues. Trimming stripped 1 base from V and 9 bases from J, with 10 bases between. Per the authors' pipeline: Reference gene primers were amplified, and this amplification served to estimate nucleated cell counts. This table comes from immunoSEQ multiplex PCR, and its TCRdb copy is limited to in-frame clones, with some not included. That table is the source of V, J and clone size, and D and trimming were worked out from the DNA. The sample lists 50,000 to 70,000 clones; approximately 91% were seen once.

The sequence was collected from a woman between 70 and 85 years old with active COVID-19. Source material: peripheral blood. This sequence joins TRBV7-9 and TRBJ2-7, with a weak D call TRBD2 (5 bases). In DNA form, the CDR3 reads TGTGCCAGCAGCTTAGAGCGGATCGTGCAGTACTTC. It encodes CASSLERIVQYF.